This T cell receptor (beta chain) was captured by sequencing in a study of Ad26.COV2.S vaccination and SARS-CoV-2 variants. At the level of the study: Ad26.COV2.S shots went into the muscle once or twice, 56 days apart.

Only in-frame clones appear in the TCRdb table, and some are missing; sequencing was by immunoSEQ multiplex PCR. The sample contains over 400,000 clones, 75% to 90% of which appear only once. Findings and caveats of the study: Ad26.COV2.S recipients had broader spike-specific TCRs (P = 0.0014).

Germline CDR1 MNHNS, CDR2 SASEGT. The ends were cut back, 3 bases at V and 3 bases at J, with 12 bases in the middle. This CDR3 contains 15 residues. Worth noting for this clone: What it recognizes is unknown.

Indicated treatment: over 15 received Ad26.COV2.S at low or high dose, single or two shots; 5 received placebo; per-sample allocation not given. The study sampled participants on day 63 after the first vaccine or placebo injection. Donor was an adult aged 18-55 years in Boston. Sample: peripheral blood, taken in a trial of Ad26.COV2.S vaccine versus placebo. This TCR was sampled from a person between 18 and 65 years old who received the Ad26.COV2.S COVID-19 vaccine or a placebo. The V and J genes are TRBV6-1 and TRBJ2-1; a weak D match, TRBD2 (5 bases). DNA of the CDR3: TGTGCCAGCAGTGACGCTAGGGAGTACTACAATGAGCAGTTCTTC. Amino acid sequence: CASSDAREYYNEQFF.